This entry lists 32 T cell receptor beta chains sequenced from one sample in a study of human T cells and chemical hapten exposure. One entry per CDR3 protein results from TCRdb running MiXCR on the RACE reads. The sample contains around 110,000 distinct CDR3 sequences, 12% of which appear only once. Time point reported: patch test 1, 2 weeks after DPC sensitization. Treatment in this sample: therapeutic diphenylcyclopropenone sensitization with weekly scalp DPC. Sequences were derived from whole blood, sampled in connection with sensitization to the hapten diphenylcyclopropenone (DPC). These receptors originate from a woman aged 45 to 65 with alopecia areata. Some clones in this sample may be carry-over from other donors' samples.

The V gene is TRBV12-3 or TRBV12-4, the J gene TRBJ2-1; TRBD2 agrees at 7 bases. V dropped 6 bases and J dropped 7; count of bases not matched to a gene: 6. This CDR3 has 13 residues. In nucleotides, the CDR3 is TGTGCCAGCAGGAGAGCGGGGTCGAATGAGCAGTTCTTC. As protein: CASRRAGSNEQFF.

This clonotype occurred many times. CDR3 sequence: CASSQAEGAGELFF. Written as DNA, the CDR3 is TGTGCCAGCAGCCAAGCCGAGGGAGCCGGGGAGCTGTTTTTT. The chain uses TRBV4-2 and TRBJ2-2; D may be TRBD2 (5 bases). CDR1 and CDR2 (germline): LGHNA, YNFKEQ. Trimming removed 1 base from V and 6 bases from J, with 9 bases in between. The CDR3 totals 14 residues.

This CDR3 is CASDTGSTDTQYF. In nucleotides, the CDR3 is TGTGCCAGCGATACAGGGTCCACAGATACGCAGTATTTT. This chain uses TRBV2 with TRBJ2-3; D perhaps matches TRBD1 (6 bases). Deletions cut 8 bases from V and 2 bases from J, with 11 bases between. The CDR3 has 13 amino acids. Germline CDR1 and CDR2: SNHLY and FYNNEI.

The chain couples TRBV9 to TRBJ2-3; D remains unclear. The CDR3 is made up of 15 amino acids. Trimming left V 3 bases short and J 5 bases short, with 16 bases between. Looked up from germline, CDR1 is SGDLS and CDR2 is YYNGEE. The CDR3 nucleotides are TGTGCCAGCAGCGATACCCTCCGCTTTGAAGATACGCAGTATTTT. Protein product: CASSDTLRFEDTQYF.

This clonotype was recorded at least ten times. The chain couples TRBV6-2 or TRBV6-3 to TRBJ1-3, with TRBD1 matching 9 bases. The CDR3 spans 15 residues. Germline-derived CDR1 and CDR2 are MNHEY and SVGEGT. The ends lost 7 bases at V and 4 bases at J; junction bases unmatched: 8. CDR3 in amino acids: CASNLGQGRGNTIYF. CDR3 DNA sequence: TGTGCCAGCAATCTTGGACAGGGGCGAGGAAACACCATATATTTT.

Ten or more counts support this clonotype. V and J are TRBV10-3 and TRBJ1-3; a possible D gene is TRBD1 (5 bases). The CDR3 spans 15 residues. The V gene's germline CDR1 is ENHRY and CDR2 SYGVKD. V gave up 11 bases and J gave up 0 bases, with 17 bases separating them. The CDR3: CAAGSRESSGNTIYF. CDR3 DNA sequence: TGTGCCGCTGGCTCCAGGGAGAGCTCTGGAAACACCATATATTTT.

CDR3 protein: CASSPRPASGAGELFF. Written as DNA, the CDR3 is TGTGCCAGCAGCCCCCGCCCGGCTAGCGGTGCCGGGGAGCTGTTTTTT. This rearrangement joins TRBV7-6 to TRBJ2-2; 7 positions agree with TRBD2. This CDR3 has 16 amino acids. Germline loops: CDR1 SGHVS, CDR2 FNYEAQ. Trimming took 5 bases from V and 6 from J; bases not matched to a gene: 12.

J is TRBJ2-3 and V is TRBV20-1; no clear D. Germline V gives CDR1 DFQATT, CDR2 SNEGSKA (reference sequence). The CDR3 sequence is 14 residues long. The V gene lost 1 base and the J gene lost 2 bases, with 10 bases spanning the gap. The CDR3 sequence is CSARGSGNTDTQYF. The CDR3 DNA is TGCAGTGCTAGAGGATCGGGCAACACAGATACGCAGTATTTT.

The chain joins TRBV3-1 to TRBJ1-6; no firm D call. With 0 bases removed from V and 4 bases from J, the gap between germline ends came to 7 bases. This CDR3 contains 15 residues. The germline V gene has CDR1 LGHDT and CDR2 YNNKEL (reference sequence). In nucleotides, the CDR3 is TGTGCCAGCAGCCAAGAATCTGGATATAATTCACCCCTCCACTTT. Translation gives CASSQESGYNSPLHF.

The rearrangement links TRBV14 to TRBJ2-1; 9 bases fit TRBD2. The V and J ends lost 0 bases and 10 bases, in that order; junction bases with no gene match: 7. There are 15 residues in the CDR3. Germline values: CDR1 SGHDN, CDR2 FVKESK. Here the CDR3 reads CASSQDGGLAVEQFF. CDR3 sequence (DNA): TGTGCCAGCAGCCAAGACGGGGGACTAGCTGTCGAGCAGTTCTTC.

The rearrangement uses TRBV12-3 or TRBV12-4 and TRBJ2-7; D might be TRBD1 (8 bases). The V and J ends lost 4 bases and 4 bases respectively, with 20 bases between them. The length of the CDR3 is 16 residues. Here the CDR3 reads CASSSGEGQEIYEQYF. The CDR3 nucleotides read TGTGCCAGCAGTTCAGGGGAGGGACAGGAGATTTACGAGCAGTACTTC.

CDR3 nucleotide sequence: TGTGCCAGCAGCTCAGGACTAGCGGGAAGAGCCTACGAGCAGTACTTC. It yields the protein CASSSGLAGRAYEQYF. The V gene is TRBV7-8, the J gene TRBJ2-7; TRBD2 aligns across 12 bases. Germline-derived CDR1 and CDR2 are SGHVS and FQNEAQ. Unmatched junction bases numbered 6, after V lost 4 bases and J lost 2 bases. The CDR3 covers 16 residues.

The V call is TRBV28, the J call TRBJ2-2; the match to TRBD2 covers 7 bases. With V trimmed by 4 bases and J by 5 bases, 7 bases remained unmatched. This CDR3 spans 15 amino acids. The germline V gene has CDR1 MDHEN and CDR2 SYDVKM. The CDR3 reads CASSSAGEGTGELFF. The CDR3 DNA reads as TGTGCCAGCAGTTCCGCGGGAGAGGGAACCGGGGAGCTGTTTTTT.

This clonotype appeared many times. V usage is TRBV29-1 and J usage is TRBJ1-3; 7 bases align to TRBD1. CDR3 length: 16 amino acids. The junction had 11 bases not matched to a gene; V was cut back by 4 bases and J by 2 bases. Germline V gene sequence: CDR1 SQVTM, CDR2 ANQGSEA. The CDR3 spells CSVATVGGGPGNTIYF. CDR3 in DNA: TGCAGCGTTGCGACAGTGGGAGGGGGCCCTGGAAACACCATATATTTT.

This clonotype appeared many times. The rearrangement joins TRBV11-2 to TRBJ2-7, with 10 bases that match TRBD2. The CDR3 runs 17 residues. The germline CDR1 and CDR2 sequences are SGHAT and FQNNGV. The junction had 10 bases not matched to a gene; V was cut back by 1 base and J by 4 bases. Here the CDR3 reads CASSLGTTLAGLYEQYF. CDR3 nucleotide sequence: TGTGCCAGCAGCTTAGGGACTACACTAGCGGGGCTTTACGAGCAGTACTTC.

This clonotype was recorded a few times. This rearrangement joins TRBV28 to TRBJ1-2, with D unclear. This CDR3 is 15 amino acids long. CDR1 MDHEN and CDR2 SYDVKM come from the germline V gene. The V end lost 5 bases, the J end lost 2 bases, and 15 bases lay between the germline ends. The CDR3 DNA is TGTGCCAGCAGTACTACTTCGGCGGGGAACTATGGCTACACCTTC. Its translation: CASSTTSAGNYGYTF.

This clonotype appeared a few times. The chain has TRBV2 and TRBJ2-3; a possible D gene is TRBD2 (6 bases). The germline V gene encodes CDR1 SNHLY and CDR2 FYNNEI. The CDR3 runs 17 residues. V was shortened by 4 bases and J by 1 base, with 18 bases between the two germline ends. The DNA of the CDR3 is TGTGCCAGCAGTGTAAGGGTGGGAGGTGATGGCACAGATACGCAGTATTTT. It yields the protein CASSVRVGGDGTDTQYF. The full variable domain, completed using reference TRBV2 and TRBJ2-3, is EPEVTQTPSHQVTQMGQEVILRCVPISNHLYFYWYRQILGQKVEFLVSFYNNEISEKSEIFDDQFSVERPDGSNFTLKIRSTKLEDSAMYFCASSVRVGGDGTDTQYFGPGTRLTVL.

This clonotype was seen more than once but under ten times. This chain joins TRBV20-1 and TRBJ2-2, with no clear D. There are 14 residues in the CDR3. V was trimmed by 1 base and J by 5 bases, leaving 11 bases between them. Per the germline V gene, CDR1 is DFQATT and CDR2 is SNEGSKA (reference sequence). CDR3 loop: CSARGETWTGELFF. The CDR3 DNA follows: TGCAGTGCTAGAGGGGAAACCTGGACCGGGGAGCTGTTTTTT.

The CDR3 DNA follows: TGTGCCAGCAGCGTTACTAGCGGTGATACGCAGTATTTT. Translation: CASSVTSGDTQYF. This chain joins TRBV9 and TRBJ2-3; 8 bases are shared with TRBD2. Looked up from germline, CDR1 is SGDLS and CDR2 is YYNGEE. The CDR3 is 13 amino acids. The ends lost 2 bases at V and 6 bases at J; junction bases unmatched: 2.

This clonotype was seen ten or more times. The chain has TRBV28 and TRBJ2-1; unclear D gene. Trimming took 6 bases from V and 9 from J, leaving 15 bases between them. The CDR3 is made up of 13 amino acids. Germline CDR1 and CDR2: MDHEN and SYDVKM. The CDR3 nucleotides read TGTGCCAGCAGAACCCCTCCGGCGGTTGAGCAGTTCTTC. This translates into CASRTPPAVEQFF.

This clonotype has ten or more counts. The chain recombines TRBV6-5 with TRBJ2-1; D unresolved. V was pared by 8 bases and J by 5 bases, with 7 bases between. The V gene's germline CDR1 is MNHEY and CDR2 SVGAGI. This CDR3 is built from 11 residues. CDR3 nucleotide sequence: TGTGCCAGCCAATCGAACAATGAGCAGTTCTTC. Its protein is CASQSNNEQFF.

This clonotype was picked up a small number of times. This chain links TRBV7-6 with TRBJ2-7, with 9 bases fitting TRBD1. V trimming: 1 base; J trimming: 2 bases; junction bases outside the gene matches: 3. The germline CDR1 and CDR2 sequences are SGHVS and FNYEAQ. This CDR3 is built from 15 residues. The CDR3 DNA is TGTGCCAGCAGCTTAGATGGGACAGGGACCTACGAGCAGTACTTC. Its protein product is CASSLDGTGTYEQYF.

This rearrangement joins TRBV3-1 to TRBJ2-7; 11 bases agree with TRBD2. Germline V gives CDR1 LGHDT, CDR2 YNNKEL (reference sequence). The CDR3 totals 16 residues. The V segment lost 1 base and the J segment 4 bases; nucleotides outside the gene matches: 6. This CDR3 reads CASSQVGTSGKYEQYF. DNA for the CDR3: TGTGCCAGCAGCCAAGTTGGGACTAGCGGAAAGTACGAGCAGTACTTC.

This clonotype occurred many times. J is TRBJ2-3 and V is TRBV5-6; D is ambiguous. The CDR3 length is 16 residues. Trimming removed 0 bases at V and 2 bases at J, with 13 bases between. In germline, CDR1 is SGHDT, CDR2 YYEEEE. The CDR3 here is CASSLVLGSNTDTQYF. Here the CDR3 DNA reads TGTGCCAGCAGCTTGGTGCTCGGGTCTAACACAGATACGCAGTATTTT.

The rearrangement joins TRBV7-9 to TRBJ2-3, with no clear D. The CDR3 sequence is 14 residues long. V shed 1 base and J shed 2 bases, with 7 bases lying between them. From germline, CDR1 is SEHNR and CDR2 FQNEAQ (reference sequence). The CDR3 loop reads CASSLDSNTDTQYF. CDR3 DNA sequence: TGTGCCAGCAGCTTAGACTCCAACACAGATACGCAGTATTTT.

The V gene is TRBV18, the J gene TRBJ1-5; D not resolved. Deletions cut 2 bases from V and 1 base from J, with 9 bases between. Germline V gene sequence: CDR1 KGHSH, CDR2 LQKENI. The CDR3 has 15 amino acids. CDR3 region: CASSPSTLSNQPQHF. The CDR3 bases are TGTGCCAGCTCACCATCGACCTTAAGCAATCAGCCCCAGCATTTT.

This clonotype turned up a few times. The chain uses TRBV28 and TRBJ2-7; no definite D call. Trimming stripped 1 base from V and 2 bases from J, with 9 bases between. The CDR3 contains 14 residues. The germline V gene encodes CDR1 MDHEN and CDR2 SYDVKM. This CDR3 is CASSLLRAPYEQYF. CDR3 in DNA: TGTGCCAGCAGTTTATTACGGGCACCCTACGAGCAGTACTTC.

Ten or more counts support this clonotype. The chain employs TRBV7-2 and TRBJ2-5, with 9 bases lining up with TRBD1. Germline-derived CDR1 and CDR2 are SGHTA and FQGNSA. The J segment lost 4 bases and the V segment lost 5 bases, leaving 8 bases of the junction unmatched. The CDR3 runs to 15 residues. This CDR3 reads CASSPNRGRIETQYF. The CDR3 nucleotides are TGTGCCAGCAGCCCCAACAGGGGGCGAATAGAGACCCAGTACTTC.

This clonotype was counted many times. V gene TRBV10-2 combines with J gene TRBJ1-1, with 7 positions matching TRBD1. Germline V lookup: CDR1 WSHSY, CDR2 SAAADI. The CDR3 is made up of 19 amino acids. V lost 0 bases and J lost 1; bases outside the gene matches: 14. The CDR3 loop reads CASSESWDRGYYENTEAFF. The CDR3 nucleotides are TGCGCCAGCAGTGAGTCATGGGACAGAGGCTATTACGAGAACACTGAAGCTTTCTTT.

This clonotype was observed a handful of times. The chain joins TRBV3-1 to TRBJ2-2; D may be TRBD1 (5 bases). The V end lost 2 bases, the J end lost 5 bases, and 9 bases lay between the germline ends. CDR3 length equals 14 residues. CDR1 and CDR2 from the germline V gene are LGHDT and YNNKEL (reference sequence). CDR3: CASSQTAGTGELFF. The CDR3 DNA follows: TGTGCCAGCAGCCAAACGGCAGGGACCGGGGAGCTGTTTTTT.

Only a few counts were recorded for this clonotype. V and J are TRBV28 and TRBJ2-3; D may be TRBD1 or TRBD2 (5 bases each). V lost 8 bases, J lost 3 bases, and 6 bases lay in between. The CDR3 is 11 residues long. The V gene's germline CDR1 is MDHEN and CDR2 SYDVKM. The CDR3 loop reads CASEGTDTQYF. Here the CDR3 DNA reads TGTGCCAGCGAGGGGACAGATACGCAGTATTTT.

This clonotype was counted many times. The gene calls are TRBV12-2 and TRBJ1-5. TRBV12-2 is noted as a pseudogene. This CDR3 contains 17 residues. The CDR3 region has the DNA TGTGCAAGTCGCTTAGCCCAGGAGAAGTTTGACAATCAGCCCCAGCATTTT. It is translated as CASRLAQEKFDNQPQHF.